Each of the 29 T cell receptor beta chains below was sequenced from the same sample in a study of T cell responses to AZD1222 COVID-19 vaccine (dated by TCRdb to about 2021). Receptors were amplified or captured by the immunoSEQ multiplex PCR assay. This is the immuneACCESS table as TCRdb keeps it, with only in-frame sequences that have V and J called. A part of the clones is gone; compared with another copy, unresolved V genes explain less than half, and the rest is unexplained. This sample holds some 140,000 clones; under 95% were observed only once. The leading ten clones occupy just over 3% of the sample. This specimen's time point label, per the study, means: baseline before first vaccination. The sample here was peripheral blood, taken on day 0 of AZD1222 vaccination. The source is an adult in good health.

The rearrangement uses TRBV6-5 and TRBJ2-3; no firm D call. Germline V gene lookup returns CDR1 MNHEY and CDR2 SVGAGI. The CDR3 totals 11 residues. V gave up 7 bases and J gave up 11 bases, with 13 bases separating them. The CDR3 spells CASTTAGGQYF. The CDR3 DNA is TGTGCCAGCACTACCGCCGGCGGGCAGTATTTT.

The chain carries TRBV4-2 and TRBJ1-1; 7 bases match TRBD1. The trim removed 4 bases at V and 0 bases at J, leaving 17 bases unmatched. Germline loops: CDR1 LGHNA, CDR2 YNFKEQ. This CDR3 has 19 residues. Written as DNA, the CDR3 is TGTGCCAGCAGCCCACATCCCAATCGACAGGGACGACTGAACACTGAAGCTTTCTTT. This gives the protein CASSPHPNRQGRLNTEAFF.

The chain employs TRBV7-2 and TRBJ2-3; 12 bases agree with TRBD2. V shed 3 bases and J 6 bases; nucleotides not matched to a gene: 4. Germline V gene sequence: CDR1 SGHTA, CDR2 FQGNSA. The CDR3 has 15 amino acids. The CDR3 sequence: CASSLTSGSWDTQYF. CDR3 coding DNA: TGTGCCAGCAGCTTGACTAGCGGGAGCTGGGATACGCAGTATTTT.

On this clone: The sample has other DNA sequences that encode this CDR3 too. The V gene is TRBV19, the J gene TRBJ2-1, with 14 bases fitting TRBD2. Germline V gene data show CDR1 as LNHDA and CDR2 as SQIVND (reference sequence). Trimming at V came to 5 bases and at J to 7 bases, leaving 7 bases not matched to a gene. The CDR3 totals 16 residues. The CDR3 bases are TGTGCCAGTAGTGGGGCCGGGACTAGCGGGAGTAATGAGCAGTTCTTC. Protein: CASSGAGTSGSNEQFF.

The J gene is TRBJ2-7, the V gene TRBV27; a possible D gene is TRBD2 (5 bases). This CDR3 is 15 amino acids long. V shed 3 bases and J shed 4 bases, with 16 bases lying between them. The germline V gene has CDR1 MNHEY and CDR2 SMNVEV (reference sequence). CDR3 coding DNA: TGTGCCAGCAGTTTTCAGCCATCCACGGGGTACGAGCAGTACTTC. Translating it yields CASSFQPSTGYEQYF.

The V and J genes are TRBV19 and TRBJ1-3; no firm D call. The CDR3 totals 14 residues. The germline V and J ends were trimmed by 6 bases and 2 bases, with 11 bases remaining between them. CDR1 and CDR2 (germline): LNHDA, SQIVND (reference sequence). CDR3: CASSLISTGNTIYF. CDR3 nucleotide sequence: TGTGCCAGTAGCTTAATTTCAACTGGAAACACCATATATTTT.

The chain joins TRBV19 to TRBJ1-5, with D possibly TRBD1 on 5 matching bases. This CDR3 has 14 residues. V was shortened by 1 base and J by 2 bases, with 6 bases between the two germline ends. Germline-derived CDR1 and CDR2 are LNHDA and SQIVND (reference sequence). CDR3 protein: CASSIARGNQPQHF. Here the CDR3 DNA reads TGTGCCAGTAGTATAGCCAGGGGCAATCAGCCCCAGCATTTT.

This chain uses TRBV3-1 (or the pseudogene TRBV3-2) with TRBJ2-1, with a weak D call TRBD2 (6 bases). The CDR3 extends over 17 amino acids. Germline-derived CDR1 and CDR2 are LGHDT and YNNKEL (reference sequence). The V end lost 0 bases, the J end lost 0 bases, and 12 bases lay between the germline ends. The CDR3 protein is CASSQDVFGSSYNEQFF. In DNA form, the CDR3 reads TGTGCCAGCAGCCAAGACGTTTTCGGGAGCTCCTACAATGAGCAGTTCTTC.

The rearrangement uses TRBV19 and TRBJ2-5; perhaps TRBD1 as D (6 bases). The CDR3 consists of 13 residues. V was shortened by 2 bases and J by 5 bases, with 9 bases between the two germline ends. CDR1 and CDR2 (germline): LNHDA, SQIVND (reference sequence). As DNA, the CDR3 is TGTGCCAGTAGTATAAACAGGGCGGAGACCCAGTACTTC. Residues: CASSINRAETQYF.

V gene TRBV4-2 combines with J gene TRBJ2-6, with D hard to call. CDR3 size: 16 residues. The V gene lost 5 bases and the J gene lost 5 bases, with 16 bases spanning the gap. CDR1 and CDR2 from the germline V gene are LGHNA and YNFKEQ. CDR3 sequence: CASSARESPRANVLTF. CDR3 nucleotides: TGTGCCAGCAGCGCAAGGGAATCCCCGAGGGCCAACGTCCTGACTTTC.

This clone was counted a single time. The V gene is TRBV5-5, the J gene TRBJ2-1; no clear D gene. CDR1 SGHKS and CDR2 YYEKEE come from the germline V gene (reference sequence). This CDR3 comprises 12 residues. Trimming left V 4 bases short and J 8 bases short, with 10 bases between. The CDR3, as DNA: TGTGCCAGCAGCCCCGTTCGGTATGAGCAGTTCTTC. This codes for CASSPVRYEQFF.

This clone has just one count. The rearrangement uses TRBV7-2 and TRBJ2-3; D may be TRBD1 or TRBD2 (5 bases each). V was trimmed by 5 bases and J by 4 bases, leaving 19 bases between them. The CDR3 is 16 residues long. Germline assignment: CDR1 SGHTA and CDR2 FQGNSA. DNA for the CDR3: TGTGCCAGCAGCGCCCAGACGGGGAAAGGGGCAGATACGCAGTATTTT. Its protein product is CASSAQTGKGADTQYF.

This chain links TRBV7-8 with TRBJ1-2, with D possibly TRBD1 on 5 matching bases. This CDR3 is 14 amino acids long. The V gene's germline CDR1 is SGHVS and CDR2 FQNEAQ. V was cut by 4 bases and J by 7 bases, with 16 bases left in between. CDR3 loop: CASSSPNSGGGYTF. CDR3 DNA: TGTGCCAGCAGCTCCCCAAATTCCGGGGGTGGCTACACCTTC.

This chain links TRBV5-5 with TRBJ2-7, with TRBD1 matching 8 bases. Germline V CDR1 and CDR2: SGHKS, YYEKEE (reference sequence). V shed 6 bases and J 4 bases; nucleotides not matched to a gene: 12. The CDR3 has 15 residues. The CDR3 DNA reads TGTGCCAGCACCCCTCTTCGGACAGGGTTGTACGAGCAGTACTTC. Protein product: CASTPLRTGLYEQYF.

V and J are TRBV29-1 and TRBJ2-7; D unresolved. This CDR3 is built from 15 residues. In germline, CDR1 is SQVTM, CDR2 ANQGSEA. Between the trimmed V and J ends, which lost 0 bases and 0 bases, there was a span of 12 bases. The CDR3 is CSVEDILGSSYEQYF. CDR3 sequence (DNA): TGCAGCGTTGAAGATATATTAGGTAGCTCCTACGAGCAGTACTTC.

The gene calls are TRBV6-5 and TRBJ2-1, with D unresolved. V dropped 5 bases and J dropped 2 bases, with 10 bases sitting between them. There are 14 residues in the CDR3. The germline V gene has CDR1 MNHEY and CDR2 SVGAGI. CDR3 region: CASSTDGPYNEQFF. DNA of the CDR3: TGTGCCAGCAGTACAGACGGCCCCTACAATGAGCAGTTCTTC.

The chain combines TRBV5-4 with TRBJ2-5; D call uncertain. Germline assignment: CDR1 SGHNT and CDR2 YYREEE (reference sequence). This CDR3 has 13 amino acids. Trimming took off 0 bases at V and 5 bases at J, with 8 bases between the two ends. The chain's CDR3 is CASSLVGFETQYF. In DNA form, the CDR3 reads TGTGCCAGCAGCTTGGTAGGGTTCGAGACCCAGTACTTC. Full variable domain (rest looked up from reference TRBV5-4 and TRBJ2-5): ETGVTQSPTHLIKTRGQQVTLRCSSQSGHNTVSWYQQALGQGPQFIFQYYREEENGRGNFPPRFSGLQFPNYSSELNVNALELDDSALYLCASSLVGFETQYFGPGTRLLVL.

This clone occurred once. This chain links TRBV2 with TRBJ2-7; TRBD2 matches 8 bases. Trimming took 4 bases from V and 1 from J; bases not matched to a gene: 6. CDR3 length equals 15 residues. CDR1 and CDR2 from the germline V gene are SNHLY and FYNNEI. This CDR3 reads CASSVLLAGSYEQYF. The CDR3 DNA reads TGTGCCAGCAGTGTTTTGTTAGCGGGATCCTACGAGCAGTACTTC.

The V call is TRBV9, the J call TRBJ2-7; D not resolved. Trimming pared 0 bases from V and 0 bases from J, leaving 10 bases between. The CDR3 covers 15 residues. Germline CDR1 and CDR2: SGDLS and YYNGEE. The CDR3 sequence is CASSVASVSSYEQYF. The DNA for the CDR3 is TGTGCCAGCAGCGTAGCTTCGGTCTCCTCCTACGAGCAGTACTTC.

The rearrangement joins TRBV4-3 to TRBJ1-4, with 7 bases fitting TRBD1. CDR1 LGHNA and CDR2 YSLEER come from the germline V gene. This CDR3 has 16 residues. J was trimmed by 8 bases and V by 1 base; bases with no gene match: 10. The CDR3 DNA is TGCGCCAGCAGCCAAGGGGCAAACAGGGGAGCGGAAAAACTGTTTTTT. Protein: CASSQGANRGAEKLFF.

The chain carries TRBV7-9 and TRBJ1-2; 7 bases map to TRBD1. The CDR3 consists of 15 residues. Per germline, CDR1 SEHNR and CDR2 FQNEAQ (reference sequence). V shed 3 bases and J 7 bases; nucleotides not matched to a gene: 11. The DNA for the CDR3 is TGTGCCAGCAGCTTTAGCGACAGGGTGGTCGGTGGCTACACCTTC. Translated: CASSFSDRVVGGYTF.

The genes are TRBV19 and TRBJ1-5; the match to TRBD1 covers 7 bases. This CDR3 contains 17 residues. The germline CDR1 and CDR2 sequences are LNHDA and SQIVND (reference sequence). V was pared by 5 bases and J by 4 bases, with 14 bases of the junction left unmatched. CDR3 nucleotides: TGTGCCAGTAGTGTATCGACAGGGTCGGTTACTAATCAGCCCCAGCATTTT. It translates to CASSVSTGSVTNQPQHF.

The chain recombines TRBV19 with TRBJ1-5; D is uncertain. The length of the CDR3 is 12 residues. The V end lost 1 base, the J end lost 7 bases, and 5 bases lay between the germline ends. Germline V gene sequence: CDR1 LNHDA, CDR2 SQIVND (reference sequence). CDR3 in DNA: TGTGCCAGTAGTATAGGGTTGCAGCCCCAGCATTTT. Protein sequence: CASSIGLQPQHF.

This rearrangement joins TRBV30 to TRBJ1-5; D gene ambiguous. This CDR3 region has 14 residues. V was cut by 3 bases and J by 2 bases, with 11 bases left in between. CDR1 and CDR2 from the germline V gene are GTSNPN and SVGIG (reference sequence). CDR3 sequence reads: CAWSPLMGNQPQHF. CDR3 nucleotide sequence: TGTGCCTGGAGCCCCTTGATGGGCAATCAGCCCCAGCATTTT.

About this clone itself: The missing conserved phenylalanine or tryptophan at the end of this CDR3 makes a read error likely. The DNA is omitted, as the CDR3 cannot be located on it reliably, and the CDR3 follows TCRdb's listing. CDR3 residues: CASSSGQGGD. This chain links TRBV5-1 with TRBJ1-1; the table's D gene call, TRBD1, was not cross checked with the DNA. Germline values: CDR1 SGHRS, CDR2 YFSETQ. The CDR3 totals 10 residues, both ends included.

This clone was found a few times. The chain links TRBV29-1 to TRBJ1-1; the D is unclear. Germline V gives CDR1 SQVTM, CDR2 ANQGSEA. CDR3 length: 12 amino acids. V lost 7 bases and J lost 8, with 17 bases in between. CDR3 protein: CSADLEGTEAFF. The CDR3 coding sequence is TGCAGCGCCGATCTTGAGGGAACCGAAGCTTTCTTT.

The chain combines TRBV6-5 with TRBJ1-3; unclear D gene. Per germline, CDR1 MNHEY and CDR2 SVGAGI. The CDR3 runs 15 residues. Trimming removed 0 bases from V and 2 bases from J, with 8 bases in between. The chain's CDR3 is CASSYSHGAGNTIYF. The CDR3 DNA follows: TGTGCCAGCAGTTACTCCCATGGAGCTGGAAACACCATATATTTT.

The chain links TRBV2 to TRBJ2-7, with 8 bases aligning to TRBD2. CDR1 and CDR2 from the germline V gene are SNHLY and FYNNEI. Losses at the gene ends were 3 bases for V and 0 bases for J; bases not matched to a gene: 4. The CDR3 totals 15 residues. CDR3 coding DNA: TGTGCCAGCAGTGATTCTAGCGGGTTCTCCTACGAGCAGTACTTC. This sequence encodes CASSDSSGFSYEQYF. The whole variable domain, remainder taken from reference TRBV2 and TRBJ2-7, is EPEVTQTPSHQVTQMGQEVILRCVPISNHLYFYWYRQILGQKVEFLVSFYNNEISEKSEIFDDQFSVERPDGSNFTLKIRSTKLEDSAMYFCASSDSSGFSYEQYFGPGTRLTVT.

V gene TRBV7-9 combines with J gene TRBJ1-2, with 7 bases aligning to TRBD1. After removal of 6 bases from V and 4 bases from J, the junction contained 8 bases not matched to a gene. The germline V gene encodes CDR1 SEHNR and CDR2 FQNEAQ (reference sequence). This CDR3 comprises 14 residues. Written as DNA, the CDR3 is TGTGCCAGCAGTCGGGAAAGGACAGGCTATGGCTACACCTTC. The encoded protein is CASSRERTGYGYTF.